This passage covers 31 T cell receptor beta chains from one sample sequenced in a study of blood T cell repertoires in COVID-19. Assay used: immunoSEQ multiplex PCR; TCRdb lists only in-frame clones, some missing. This table has 130,000 or so clones, approximately 88% appearing once. The sample was peripheral blood. These TCRs come from a man in his forties or fifties with acute or convalescent COVID-19.

The rearrangement uses TRBV10-3 and TRBJ2-7, with D perhaps TRBD1 (6 bases). The germline gives CDR1 ENHRY, CDR2 SYGVKD. The CDR3 is made up of 16 amino acids. Trimming cost V 3 bases and J 1 base, with 16 bases left between them. The CDR3 here is CAISDSGHGSSYEQYF. CDR3 bases: TGTGCCATCAGTGATTCGGGACATGGCAGTTCCTACGAGCAGTACTTC.

At least ten counts were recorded for this clone. The V and J genes are TRBV7-9 and TRBJ2-6; D remains unclear. Germline-derived CDR1 and CDR2 are SEHNR and FQNEAQ (reference sequence). Trimming took 3 bases from V and 1 from J, leaving 7 bases between them. CDR3 length equals 15 residues. DNA for the CDR3: TGTGCCAGCAGCTTTACAGAGTCTGGGGCCAACGTCCTGACTTTC. Translating it yields CASSFTESGANVLTF.

The chain recombines TRBV24-1 with TRBJ1-1; D gene unclear. Trimming took off 9 bases at V and 5 bases at J, with 6 bases between the two ends. Germline V gene sequence: CDR1 KGHDR, CDR2 SFDVKD. This CDR3 is built from 10 residues. CDR3 nucleotides: TGTGCCACCCCCGGTACTGAAGCTTTCTTT. It specifies CATPGTEAFF.

This clone appeared once. The chain carries TRBV18 and TRBJ1-6, with 7 nucleotides matching TRBD1. Germline V CDR1 and CDR2: KGHSH, LQKENI. The junction had 6 bases not matched to a gene; V was cut back by 0 bases and J by 7 bases. The CDR3 has 16 residues. CDR3 sequence reads: CASSPPVRGSNSPLHF. CDR3 nucleotide sequence: TGTGCCAGCTCACCACCCGTCAGGGGGTCGAATTCACCCCTCCACTTT.

The chain employs TRBV27 and TRBJ2-1, with TRBD2 matching over 13 bases. Germline V gives CDR1 MNHEY, CDR2 SMNVEV (reference sequence). The CDR3 totals 16 residues. V shed 6 bases, J shed 9 bases, and the junction held 11 bases outside the gene matches. DNA of the CDR3: TGTGCCAGCAGACCCGGGGGACTAGCGGGATGGGGTGAGCAGTTCTTC. Its protein is CASRPGGLAGWGEQFF.

The V call is TRBV25-1, the J call TRBJ1-2; perhaps TRBD1 as D (5 bases). Trimming shortened V by 1 base and J by 7 bases, and 16 bases separated the two germline ends. CDR3 length: 15 residues. Germline CDR1 is MGHDK and CDR2 is SYGVNS. The CDR3 sequence: CASSESFRVPFGYTF. CDR3 DNA sequence: TGTGCCAGCAGTGAATCGTTCAGGGTACCGTTTGGCTACACCTTC.

There are a few counts of this clone. The gene calls are TRBV19 and TRBJ2-3, with 8 bases fitting TRBD2. V lost 7 bases to trimming and J lost 3 bases; unmatched junction nucleotides: 15. The V gene's germline CDR1 is LNHDA and CDR2 SQIVND (reference sequence). The CDR3 is made up of 17 amino acids. DNA of the CDR3: TGTGCCAGTAACACCCCGCCCGGGGGGGGAGGGACAGATACGCAGTATTTT. It is translated as CASNTPPGGGGTDTQYF.

The chain couples TRBV2 to TRBJ2-1; 9 bases align to TRBD1. The CDR3 runs to 16 residues. Trimming at V came to 6 bases and at J to 4 bases, leaving 10 bases not matched to a gene. In germline, CDR1 is SNHLY, CDR2 FYNNEI. In DNA form, the CDR3 reads TGTGCCAGCAGGGGGCTAAAGGACAGGGGATACAATGAGCAGTTCTTC. Residues: CASRGLKDRGYNEQFF.

The chain combines TRBV18 with TRBJ2-4; 9 bases match TRBD1. The CDR3 runs to 15 residues. V shed 2 bases and J 1 base; nucleotides not matched to a gene: 0. Germline-derived CDR1 and CDR2 are KGHSH and LQKENI. CDR3 in DNA: TGTGCCAGCTCACCAGGACAGGGGGCCAAAAACATTCAGTACTTC. Translation gives CASSPGQGAKNIQYF.

This clone was observed once. J is TRBJ2-3 and V is TRBV29-1, with TRBD2 matching 7 bases. In germline, CDR1 is SQVTM, CDR2 ANQGSEA. The CDR3 runs 15 residues. The CDR3 protein is CSISFSGRYTDTQYF. DNA of the CDR3: TGCAGTATATCCTTTAGCGGGCGATACACAGATACGCAGTATTTT.

This clone has a handful of counts. The chain employs TRBV2 and TRBJ2-2, with 9 bases that match TRBD2. CDR3 size: 16 residues. The junction had 10 bases not matched to a gene; V was cut back by 4 bases and J by 7 bases. CDR1 SNHLY and CDR2 FYNNEI come from the germline V gene. CDR3 in amino acids: CASSVRGRAQGGELFF. The CDR3 DNA sequence: TGTGCCAGCAGTGTTCGCGGGAGGGCTCAAGGCGGGGAGCTGTTTTTT.

The J gene is TRBJ2-7, the V gene TRBV5-1; 8 positions match TRBD2. CDR1 is SGHRS and CDR2 is YFSETQ in the germline V gene. V was clipped by 5 bases and J by 4 bases; unmatched bases: 11. CDR3 length: 15 amino acids. CDR3 coding DNA: TGCGCCAGCAGGAAGCAAGCGGGAGTCGGGTACGAGCAGTACTTC. Protein sequence: CASRKQAGVGYEQYF.

The chain has TRBV29-1 and TRBJ2-5, with 10 positions matching TRBD1. Germline assignment: CDR1 SQVTM and CDR2 ANQGSEA. The CDR3 is 14 amino acids. The V gene end was trimmed by 6 bases and the J gene end by 7 bases; junction bases not matched to a gene: 11. The CDR3 protein is CSVVRGTGVSTQYF. CDR3 DNA: TGCAGCGTAGTCCGGGGGACAGGGGTTTCGACCCAGTACTTC.

V usage is TRBV2 and J usage is TRBJ1-4; 9 bases match TRBD1. V dropped 7 bases and J dropped 7; count of bases not matched to a gene: 7. Germline CDR1 SNHLY, CDR2 FYNNEI. There are 14 residues in the CDR3. The chain's CDR3 is CASILQGAGEKLFF. In DNA, the CDR3 is TGTGCCAGCATTCTACAGGGGGCCGGTGAAAAACTGTTTTTT.

The table lists this clone with a count of one. This chain uses TRBV6-6 with TRBJ2-3; TRBD2 aligns across 9 bases. Trimming removed 4 bases from V and 2 bases from J; junction bases left unmatched: 4. The CDR3 is made up of 15 amino acids. Per the germline V gene, CDR1 is MNHNY and CDR2 is SVGAGI (reference sequence). The CDR3 is CASSSVAGATDTQYF. CDR3 bases: TGTGCCAGCAGTTCGGTAGCGGGAGCCACAGATACGCAGTATTTT.

The chain has TRBV6-6 and TRBJ1-1; D remains unclear. V was shortened by 4 bases and J by 7 bases, with 7 bases between the two germline ends. CDR3 size: 11 residues. Germline lookup yields CDR1 MNHNY and CDR2 SVGAGI (reference sequence). The CDR3 protein is CASSSKIEAFF. CDR3 nucleotides: TGTGCCAGCAGTTCTAAAATTGAAGCTTTCTTT.

This chain connects TRBV11-2 to TRBJ2-1; D is uncertain. Germline CDR1 is SGHAT and CDR2 is FQNNGV. The germline V and J ends were trimmed by 1 base and 7 bases, with 17 bases remaining between them. The CDR3 is 16 residues long. The CDR3 loop reads CASSLAFRLTRNEQFF. The CDR3 nucleotides read TGTGCCAGCAGCTTAGCTTTCCGGTTGACGAGGAATGAGCAGTTCTTC.

This clone appeared once. The chain carries TRBV6-5 and TRBJ1-1; D uncertain. The CDR3 loop spans 15 amino acids. CDR1 MNHEY and CDR2 SVGAGI come from the germline V gene. Deletions cut 2 bases from V and 1 base from J, with 11 bases between. CDR3 region: CASSYPPPGNTEAFF. CDR3 sequence (DNA): TGTGCCAGCAGTTACCCTCCCCCAGGGAACACTGAAGCTTTCTTT.

V gene TRBV5-1 combines with J gene TRBJ1-1; TRBD1 matches at 7 bases. With 0 bases clipped from V and 7 bases from J, the junction kept 9 bases outside the gene matches. The germline V gene has CDR1 SGHRS and CDR2 YFSETQ. The CDR3 covers 15 residues. The CDR3 nucleotides are TGCGCCAGCAGCTTGGTGGCAGGGGGTAGGGATGAAGCTTTCTTT. As protein: CASSLVAGGRDEAFF. The variable domain in full, completed from reference TRBV5-1 and TRBJ1-1, reads KAGVTQTPRYLIKTRGQQVTLSCSPISGHRSVSWYQQTPGQGLQFLFEYFSETQRNKGNFPGRFSGRQFSNSRSEMNVSTLELGDSALYLCASSLVAGGRDEAFFGQGTRLTVV.

This clone was picked up a small number of times. The chain is built from TRBV5-4 and TRBJ2-4, with D possibly being TRBD1 (5 bases). Trimming pared 5 bases from V and 4 bases from J, leaving 19 bases between. Germline V gives CDR1 SGHNT, CDR2 YYREEE (reference sequence). There are 16 residues in the CDR3. CDR3 coding DNA: TGTGCCAGCAGACCTGATTTATTTCAGGGAAAAAACATTCAGTACTTC. Amino acids: CASRPDLFQGKNIQYF.

The chain is built from TRBV2 and TRBJ1-4; D is unresolved. The V gene lost 6 bases and the J gene lost 7 bases, with 15 bases spanning the gap. This CDR3 is built from 14 residues. Germline V gene sequence: CDR1 SNHLY, CDR2 FYNNEI. Here the CDR3 DNA reads TGTGCCAGCAGCCGTAACACAGTCAGTGAAAAACTGTTTTTT. Translated: CASSRNTVSEKLFF.

The chain has TRBV5-4 and TRBJ1-2; D possibly corresponds to TRBD1 (6 bases). The germline V gene encodes CDR1 SGHNT and CDR2 YYREEE (reference sequence). The CDR3 sequence is 15 residues long. Trimming shortened V by 4 bases and J by 0 bases, and 13 bases separated the two germline ends. The CDR3 sequence: CASSGGQTSNYGYTF. The CDR3, as DNA: TGTGCCAGCAGCGGAGGACAGACGTCTAACTATGGCTACACCTTC.

The chain combines TRBV5-6 with TRBJ2-3; a weak D match, TRBD1 (5 bases). The CDR3 is 13 residues long. The germline V gene encodes CDR1 SGHDT and CDR2 YYEEEE. V lost 4 bases to trimming and J lost 8 bases, with 14 bases between them. The CDR3 loop reads CASSNTFQGTQYF. The CDR3 bases are TGTGCCAGCAGCAATACCTTCCAGGGTACGCAGTATTTT.

J is TRBJ2-2 and V is TRBV29-1; 9 nucleotides line up with TRBD2. The CDR3 is made up of 16 amino acids. The V segment lost 5 bases and the J segment 3 bases; nucleotides outside the gene matches: 10. Germline V gene lookup returns CDR1 SQVTM and CDR2 ANQGSEA. The CDR3 sequence is CSVPAGGPFDTGELFF. The CDR3 region has the DNA TGCAGCGTTCCGGCGGGAGGGCCGTTTGACACCGGGGAGCTGTTTTTT.

The chain couples TRBV19 to TRBJ2-4; TRBD2 aligns across 12 bases. J lost 6 bases, V lost 5 bases, and 2 bases had no gene match. This CDR3 is 14 amino acids long. From germline, CDR1 is LNHDA and CDR2 SQIVND (reference sequence). CDR3 nucleotide sequence: TGTGCCAGTAGTCTAGCGGGGGGGGGAAACATTCAGTACTTC. Encoded protein: CASSLAGGGNIQYF.

This clone was detected only a few times. This chain connects TRBV7-9 to TRBJ1-2; 8 bases line up with TRBD1. The V segment lost 4 bases and the J segment 4 bases; nucleotides outside the gene matches: 8. The V gene's germline CDR1 is SEHNR and CDR2 FQNEAQ (reference sequence). The length of the CDR3 is 15 residues. The chain's CDR3 is CASSYGQGRGYGYTF. DNA for the CDR3: TGTGCCAGCAGCTATGGACAGGGTAGGGGCTATGGCTACACCTTC.

This chain links TRBV27 with TRBJ2-7, with 8 bases fitting TRBD1. The CDR3 loop spans 15 amino acids. V trimming: 5 bases; J trimming: 3 bases; junction bases outside the gene matches: 9. Germline V gene data show CDR1 as MNHEY and CDR2 as SMNVEV (reference sequence). CDR3 sequence: CASSPIDRGGYEQYF. The CDR3 bases are TGTGCCAGCAGTCCAATTGACAGGGGTGGCTACGAGCAGTACTTC.

This chain joins TRBV11-2 and TRBJ2-3, with 11 bases aligning to TRBD2. The CDR3 has 19 amino acids. Germline V gene sequence: CDR1 SGHAT, CDR2 FQNNGV. V gave up 5 bases and J gave up 2 bases; unmatched junction bases: 15. The CDR3 nucleotides read TGTGCCAGCAGCCGTACGGGACTAGCGGTTCAGAGGCTCACAGATACGCAGTATTTT. Protein: CASSRTGLAVQRLTDTQYF. Looking up the rest from reference TRBV11-2 and TRBJ2-3 gives the full variable domain: EAGVAQSPRYKIIEKRQSVAFWCNPISGHATLYWYQQILGQGPKLLIQFQNNGVVDDSQLPKDRFSAERLKGVDSTLKIQPAKLEDSAVYLCASSRTGLAVQRLTDTQYFGPGTRLTVL.

The V gene is TRBV24-1, the J gene TRBJ2-7; TRBD1 matches 9 bases. J lost 4 bases, V lost 5 bases, and 8 bases had no gene match. Looked up from germline, CDR1 is KGHDR and CDR2 is SFDVKD. This CDR3 is built from 15 residues. The CDR3 here is CATSGRDRVPYEQYF. The CDR3 DNA is TGTGCCACCAGTGGGCGGGACAGGGTCCCTTACGAGCAGTACTTC.

The gene calls are TRBV9 and TRBJ2-1; 15 positions agree with TRBD2. Germline lookup yields CDR1 SGDLS and CDR2 YYNGEE. This CDR3 comprises 19 residues. V shed 0 bases and J 7 bases; nucleotides not matched to a gene: 11. The CDR3 sequence is CASSVGAGTSGRRGNEQFF. For the CDR3, the DNA is TGTGCCAGCAGCGTAGGTGCAGGGACTAGCGGGAGGCGTGGGAATGAGCAGTTCTTC.

V gene TRBV11-1 combines with J gene TRBJ2-3, with 9 bases that match TRBD1. With 5 bases clipped from V and 3 bases from J, the junction kept 3 bases outside the gene matches. The CDR3 is 14 residues long. CDR1 is SGHAT, CDR2 FQDESV, per germline (reference sequence). The CDR3 sequence: CASSPGQGTDTQYF. For the CDR3, the DNA is TGTGCCAGCAGCCCGGGACAGGGTACAGATACGCAGTATTTT. The full variable domain, its missing parts supplied by reference TRBV11-1 and TRBJ2-3, is EAEVAQSPRYKITEKSQAVAFWCDPISGHATLYWYRQILGQGPELLVQFQDESVVDDSQLPKDRFSAERLKGVDSTLKIQPAELGDSAMYLCASSPGQGTDTQYFGPGTRLTVL.